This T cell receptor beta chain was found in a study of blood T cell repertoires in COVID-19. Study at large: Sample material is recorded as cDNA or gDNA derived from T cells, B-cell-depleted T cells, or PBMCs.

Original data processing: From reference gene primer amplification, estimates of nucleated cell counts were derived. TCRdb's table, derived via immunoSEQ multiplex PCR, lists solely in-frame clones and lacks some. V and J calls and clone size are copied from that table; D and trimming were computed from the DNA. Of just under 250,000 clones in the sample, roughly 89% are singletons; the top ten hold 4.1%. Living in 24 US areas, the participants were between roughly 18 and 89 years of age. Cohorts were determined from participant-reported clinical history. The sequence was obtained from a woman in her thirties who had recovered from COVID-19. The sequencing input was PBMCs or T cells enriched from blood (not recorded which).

Written as DNA, the CDR3 is TGTGCCAGCAGCCCCGCTTACAGGGGTGGGAGCACTGAAGCTTTCTTT. Its translation is CASSPAYRGGSTEAFF. The rearrangement links TRBV7-2 to TRBJ1-1; 7 nucleotides line up with TRBD1. Germline CDR1 is SGHTA and CDR2 is FQGNSA. The trim removed 5 bases at V and 4 bases at J, leaving 13 bases unmatched. This CDR3 has 16 amino acids.